Here is one T cell receptor beta chain with its context. The antigen is not known. The data are from a study of Ad26.COV2.S vaccination and SARS-CoV-2 variants. Study-level information: The authors gave Ad26.COV2.S intramuscularly, either once or twice 56 days apart.

General observations from the study: While placebo recipients had lower spike-specific TCR breadth, vaccine recipients had more.

Noted treatment: 15 to 20 received Ad26.COV2.S at low or high dose, single or two shots; roughly five received placebo; per-sample allocation not given. Repertoires come from day 63 after the first vaccine or placebo injection. A Boston adult aged 18-55 years was the donor. Assay: immunoSEQ multiplex PCR; the TCRdb copy retains only in-frame clones and omits some. The sample includes approximately 350,000 clones, roughly 80% of them seen just once. This sequence was found in a person aged 18 to 65 who received the Ad26.COV2.S COVID-19 vaccine or a placebo. Sequences were derived from peripheral blood, sampled in a trial of Ad26.COV2.S vaccine versus placebo.

In DNA form, the CDR3 reads TGTGCCAGCAGTTTGGCTGGAGACACTGAAGCTTTCTTT. This translates into CASSLAGDTEAFF. V usage is TRBV27 and J usage is TRBJ1-1; D unresolved. This CDR3 contains 13 residues. Germline CDR1 is MNHEY and CDR2 is SMNVEV (reference sequence). Trimming took off 3 bases at V and 3 bases at J, with 8 bases between the two ends.